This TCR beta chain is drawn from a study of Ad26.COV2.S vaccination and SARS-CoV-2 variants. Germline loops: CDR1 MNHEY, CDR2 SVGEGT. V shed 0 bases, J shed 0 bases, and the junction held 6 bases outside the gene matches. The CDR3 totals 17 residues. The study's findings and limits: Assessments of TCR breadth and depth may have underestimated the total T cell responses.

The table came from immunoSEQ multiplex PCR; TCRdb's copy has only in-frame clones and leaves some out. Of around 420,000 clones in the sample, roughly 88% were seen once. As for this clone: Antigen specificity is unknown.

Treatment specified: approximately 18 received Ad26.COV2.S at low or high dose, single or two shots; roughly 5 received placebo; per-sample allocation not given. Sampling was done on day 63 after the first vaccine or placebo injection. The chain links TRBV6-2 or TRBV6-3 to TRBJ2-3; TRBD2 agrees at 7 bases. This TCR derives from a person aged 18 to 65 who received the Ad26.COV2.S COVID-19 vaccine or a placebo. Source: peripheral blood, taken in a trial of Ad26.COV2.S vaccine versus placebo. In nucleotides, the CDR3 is TGTGCCAGCAGTTACTCGTATCCGGGGGGAAGCACAGATACGCAGTATTTT. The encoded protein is CASSYSYPGGSTDTQYF.